One and the same sample provided the 25 T cell receptor beta chains below, sequenced in a study of vaccination and CD4 T cells after COVID-19. An Oncomine TCR Beta short-read assay was used to sequence the DNA from cultured CD4+ T cells. In TCRdb, the PCR reads were re-called with MiXCR into one record per CDR3 protein. The table has roughly 11,000 distinct CDR3 sequences, approximately 60% seen once. Sample treatment: 10-day PBMC culture with coronavirus spike peptide pools or control peptides (ViraFEST assay). What these receptors recognize is not known. The sequencing input was CD4+ T cells from blood, cultured in vitro. The source of these receptors is a human donor who had recovered from COVID-19.

The chain couples TRBV5-5 to TRBJ1-5; D not certain. Germline lookup yields CDR1 SGHKS and CDR2 YYEKEE (reference sequence). The V end lost 3 bases, the J end lost 4 bases, and 5 bases lay between the germline ends. The length of the CDR3 is 12 residues. CDR3 amino acids: CASSSYNQPQHF. CDR3 DNA: TGTGCCAGCAGCTCGTATAATCAGCCCCAGCATTTT.

This chain links TRBV6-2 or TRBV6-3 with TRBJ1-5; 7 positions match TRBD1. V lost 9 bases, J lost 2 bases, and 10 bases stayed unmatched. The germline CDR1 and CDR2 sequences are MNHEY and SVGEGT. The CDR3 loop spans 15 amino acids. For the CDR3, the DNA is TGTGCCAGTCAAGGGACAGCCGAGGGCAATCAGCCCCAGCATTTT. Its protein product is CASQGTAEGNQPQHF.

The chain recombines TRBV21-1 with TRBJ1-2. TRBV21-1 is a listed pseudogene. The CDR3 runs to 10 residues. CDR3 in amino acids: CASALSGYTF. CDR3 coding DNA: TGTGCCAGCGCTCTTTCAGGCTACACCTTC.

This clonotype was picked up a small number of times. The chain uses TRBV5-8 and TRBJ2-3; tentatively, D is TRBD1 or TRBD2 (5 bases each). The CDR3 runs 16 residues. V was clipped by 6 bases and J by 5 bases, with 22 bases between them. Per the germline V gene, CDR1 is SGHTS and CDR2 is YDEGEE. For the CDR3, the DNA is TGTGCCAGCACCACCTGGGCGGGCCTGGGGGAAGATACGCAGTATTTT. Amino acids: CASTTWAGLGEDTQYF.

The chain employs TRBV21-1 and TRBJ1-1; the table assigns TRBD1, which was not confirmed against the DNA. TRBV21-1 is annotated as a pseudogene. There are 16 residues in the CDR3. In DNA form, the CDR3 reads TGTGCCAGCAGCAAGGTAGGCCGGCCCCCAGACACTGAAGCTTTCTTT. This encodes CASSKVGRPPDTEAFF.

J is TRBJ1-1 and V is TRBV7-3; the D gene is possibly TRBD1 (5 bases). Deletions cut 4 bases from V and 5 bases from J, with 20 bases between. The CDR3 contains 16 residues. Germline V gives CDR1 SGHTA, CDR2 FQGTGA. This CDR3 reads CASSSRSGPGGTEAFF. For the CDR3, the DNA is TGTGCCAGCAGCTCCCGATCGGGACCCGGGGGAACTGAAGCTTTCTTT.

The J gene is TRBJ1-1, the V gene TRBV19, with 7 bases lining up with TRBD1. This CDR3 contains 14 residues. The trim removed 5 bases at V and 1 base at J, leaving 4 bases unmatched. The germline CDR1 and CDR2 sequences are LNHDA and SQIVND (reference sequence). The CDR3 here is CASSFGTENTEAFF. Here the CDR3 DNA reads TGTGCCAGTAGTTTTGGGACAGAGAACACTGAAGCTTTCTTT.

The chain employs TRBV20-1 and TRBJ1-1, with D unresolved. This CDR3 comprises 11 residues. CDR1 DFQATT and CDR2 SNEGSKA come from the germline V gene (reference sequence). V lost 3 bases and J lost 4, with 6 bases in between. In DNA form, the CDR3 reads TGCAGTGCTAGGGCGTCCACTGAAGCTTTCTTT. Translated, it gives CSARASTEAFF.

The sample holds one count of this clonotype. The V and J genes are TRBV28 and TRBJ2-1, with TRBD2 identical over 13 bases. With 3 bases clipped from V and 8 bases from J, the junction kept 4 bases outside the gene matches. This CDR3 spans 15 amino acids. CDR1 is MDHEN and CDR2 is SYDVKM in the germline V gene. This CDR3 is CASSFRLAGGYEQFF. In DNA form, the CDR3 reads TGTGCCAGCAGTTTTCGACTAGCGGGAGGATATGAGCAGTTCTTC.

The chain links TRBV11-2 to TRBJ1-5, with D uncertain. Deletions cut 5 bases from V and 6 bases from J, with 17 bases between. Germline assignment: CDR1 SGHAT and CDR2 FQNNGV. There are 15 residues in the CDR3. This chain's CDR3 is CASSQSVGSGQPQHF. The DNA for the CDR3 is TGTGCCAGCAGCCAAAGCGTCGGATCCGGTCAGCCCCAGCATTTT.

This clonotype appeared a single time. The gene calls are TRBV7-2 and TRBJ2-1; 10 bases agree with TRBD2. CDR3 size: 16 residues. V shed 5 bases, J shed 7 bases, and the junction held 11 bases outside the gene matches. Germline CDR1 SGHTA, CDR2 FQGNSA. CDR3 coding DNA: TGTGCCAGCAGCCTCCTTGGAGCGGGGGGGCCGAATGAGCAGTTCTTC. As protein: CASSLLGAGGPNEQFF.

This clonotype was counted between two and nine times. V gene TRBV20-1 combines with J gene TRBJ2-5; 9 bases fit TRBD2. After removal of 3 bases from V and 5 bases from J, the junction contained 7 bases not matched to a gene. The CDR3 sequence is 14 residues long. From germline, CDR1 is DFQATT and CDR2 SNEGSKA (reference sequence). The CDR3 nucleotides read TGCAGTGCTAGGGGAGCGGGGGGCCTTGAGACCCAGTACTTC. This translates into CSARGAGGLETQYF.

V and J are TRBV19 and TRBJ1-3; D remains ambiguous. The CDR3 has 14 amino acids. Germline lookup yields CDR1 LNHDA and CDR2 SQIVND (reference sequence). V dropped 7 bases and J dropped 0 bases, with 10 bases sitting between them. Here the CDR3 reads CASTGSSSGNTIYF. CDR3 sequence (DNA): TGTGCCAGTACCGGTTCGAGCTCTGGAAACACCATATATTTT.

The chain links TRBV20-1 to TRBJ2-3; D not resolved. The V and J ends lost 2 bases and 6 bases respectively, with 3 bases between them. CDR3 length: 10 residues. In germline, CDR1 is DFQATT, CDR2 SNEGSKA (reference sequence). The CDR3 spells CSARMDTQYF. CDR3 nucleotides: TGCAGTGCTAGAATGGATACGCAGTATTTT.

The V gene is TRBV11-3, the J gene TRBJ1-2, with D possibly TRBD1 on 5 matching bases. Germline CDR1 reads SGHNT; CDR2 reads YENEEA. V lost 1 base and J lost 7, with 7 bases in between. CDR3 length: 12 residues. CDR3 residues: CASSLAGTGYTF. The DNA for the CDR3 is TGTGCCAGCAGCTTAGCAGGGACTGGCTACACCTTC.

This clonotype was counted only a few times. The chain combines TRBV15 with TRBJ1-1; D ambiguous. Per the germline V gene, CDR1 is LNHNV and CDR2 is YYDKDF (reference sequence). V was pared by 1 base and J by 1 base, with 16 bases between. This CDR3 comprises 17 residues. CDR3 coding DNA: TGTGCCACCAGCAGAGTTCCCCCACGAAAGGGGAACACTGAAGCTTTCTTT. Amino acid sequence: CATSRVPPRKGNTEAFF. The full variable domain, in which reference TRBV15 and TRBJ1-1 provide the parts outside the CDR3, is DAMVIQNPRYQVTQFGKPVTLSCSQTLNHNVMYWYQQKSSQAPKLLFHYYDKDFNNEADTPDNFQSRRPNTSFCFLDIRSPGLGDTAMYLCATSRVPPRKGNTEAFFGQGTRLTVV.

The genes are TRBV12-3 or TRBV12-4 and TRBJ2-2, with 7 bases matching TRBD1. The V gene end was trimmed by 6 bases and the J gene end by 1 base; junction bases not matched to a gene: 5. The CDR3 consists of 15 residues. The CDR3 DNA is TGTGCCAGCAGCCCGGGACAGCGGAACACCGGGGAGCTGTTTTTT. This encodes CASSPGQRNTGELFF.

The gene calls are TRBV7-9 and TRBJ1-1, with unresolved D. Germline V gene sequence: CDR1 SEHNR, CDR2 FQNEAQ (reference sequence). Trimming pared 0 bases from V and 0 bases from J, leaving 11 bases between. The CDR3 contains 16 residues. CDR3 protein: CASSLAVILMNTEAFF. CDR3 bases: TGTGCCAGCAGCTTAGCGGTGATTCTAATGAACACTGAAGCTTTCTTT.

By share, this clonotype ranks as medium-sized (0.01 to 0.1%). CDR3 protein: CASSLRYEGSYEQYF. DNA of the CDR3: TGTGCCAGCAGCTTGCGCTACGAGGGCTCCTACGAGCAGTACTTC. The chain is built from TRBV5-8 and TRBJ2-7; possible D gene TRBD2, 5 bases. The CDR3 consists of 15 residues. The germline CDR1 and CDR2 sequences are SGHTS and YDEGEE. Trimming removed 1 base from V and 0 bases from J, with 11 bases in between.

The J gene is TRBJ2-2, the V gene TRBV24-1; D unresolved. V shed 6 bases and J shed 4 bases, with 14 bases lying between them. The CDR3 extends over 15 amino acids. Germline V gene sequence: CDR1 KGHDR, CDR2 SFDVKD. The CDR3 loop is CATSHRSGLTGELFF. CDR3 DNA: TGTGCCACCAGTCATCGCTCCGGGCTCACCGGGGAGCTGTTTTTT.

The chain has TRBV27 and TRBJ2-1, with 8 bases fitting TRBD1. Per the germline V gene, CDR1 is MNHEY and CDR2 is SMNVEV (reference sequence). The length of the CDR3 is 13 residues. V dropped 6 bases and J dropped 10; count of bases not matched to a gene: 8. The CDR3 reads CASSQTGAREQFF. Written as DNA, the CDR3 is TGTGCCAGCAGCCAGACAGGGGCTCGGGAGCAGTTCTTC.

The chain uses TRBV20-1 and TRBJ1-3, with D perhaps TRBD1 (6 bases). The CDR3 covers 15 residues. The V end lost 5 bases, the J end lost 2 bases, and 16 bases lay between the germline ends. CDR1 and CDR2 from the germline V gene are DFQATT and SNEGSKA (reference sequence). The CDR3 is CSAENTGYPGNTIYF. The CDR3 DNA reads TGCAGTGCTGAGAACACAGGGTACCCTGGAAACACCATATATTTT.

This chain joins TRBV6-1 and TRBJ2-1; 9 nucleotides match TRBD2. The V and J ends lost 4 bases and 6 bases, in that order; junction bases with no gene match: 10. CDR3 size: 16 residues. Germline-derived CDR1 and CDR2 are MNHNS and SASEGT. Written as DNA, the CDR3 is TGTGCCAGCAGTGTAGGGGCTAGCGGGATGTTCAATGAGCAGTTCTTC. As protein: CASSVGASGMFNEQFF.

CDR3 sequence: CASSLGQGLGYTF. The DNA for the CDR3 is TGTGCCAGCTCACTAGGACAGGGTTTGGGCTACACCTTC. The chain uses TRBV18 and TRBJ1-2; 8 bases are a match to TRBD1. The J segment lost 8 bases and the V segment lost 4 bases, leaving 6 bases of the junction unmatched. The CDR3 contains 13 residues. The V gene's germline CDR1 is KGHSH and CDR2 LQKENI.

V is TRBV5-1 and J is TRBJ2-5, with TRBD1 matching over 9 bases. Looked up from germline, CDR1 is SGHRS and CDR2 is YFSETQ. This CDR3 comprises 14 residues. Trimming at V came to 0 bases and at J to 4 bases, leaving 1 base not matched to a gene. The CDR3 spells CASSLGTGAETQYF. The CDR3 DNA follows: TGCGCCAGCAGCTTGGGGACAGGGGCAGAGACCCAGTACTTC.